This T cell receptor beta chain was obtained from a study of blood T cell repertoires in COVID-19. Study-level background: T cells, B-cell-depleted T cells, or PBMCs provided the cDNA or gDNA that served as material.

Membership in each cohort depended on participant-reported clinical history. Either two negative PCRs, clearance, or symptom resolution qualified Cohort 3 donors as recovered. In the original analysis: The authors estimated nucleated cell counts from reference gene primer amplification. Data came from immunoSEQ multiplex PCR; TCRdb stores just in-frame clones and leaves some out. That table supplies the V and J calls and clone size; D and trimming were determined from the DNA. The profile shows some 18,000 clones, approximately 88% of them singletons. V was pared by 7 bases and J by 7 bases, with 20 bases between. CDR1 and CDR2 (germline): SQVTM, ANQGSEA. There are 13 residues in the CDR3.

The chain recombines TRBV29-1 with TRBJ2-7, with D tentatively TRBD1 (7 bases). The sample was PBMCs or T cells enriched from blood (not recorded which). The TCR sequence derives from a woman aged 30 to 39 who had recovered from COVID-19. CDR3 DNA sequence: TGCAGCGGACGGGAATCGCCAGGGGGGGAGCAGTACTTC. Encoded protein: CSGRESPGGEQYF.